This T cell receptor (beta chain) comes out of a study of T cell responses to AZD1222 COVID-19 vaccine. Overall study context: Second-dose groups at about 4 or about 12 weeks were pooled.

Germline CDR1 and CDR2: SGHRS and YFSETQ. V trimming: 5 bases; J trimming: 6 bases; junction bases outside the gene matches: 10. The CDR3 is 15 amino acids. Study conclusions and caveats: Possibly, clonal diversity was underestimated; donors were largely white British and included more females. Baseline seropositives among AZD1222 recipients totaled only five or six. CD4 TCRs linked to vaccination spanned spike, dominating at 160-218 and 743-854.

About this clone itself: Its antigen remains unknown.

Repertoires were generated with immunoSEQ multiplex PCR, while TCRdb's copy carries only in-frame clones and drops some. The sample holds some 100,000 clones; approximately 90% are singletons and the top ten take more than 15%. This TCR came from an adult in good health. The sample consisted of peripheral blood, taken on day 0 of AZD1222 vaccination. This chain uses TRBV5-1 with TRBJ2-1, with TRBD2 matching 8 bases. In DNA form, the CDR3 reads TGCGCCAGCAGGGAAGCGGGAGAAATTGGCAATGAGCAGTTCTTC. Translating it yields CASREAGEIGNEQFF.